This TCR beta chain was identified in a study of PD-L1 blockade in urothelial cancer. The CDR3 contains 11 residues. Trimming removed 7 bases from V and 10 bases from J, with 13 bases in between. Germline V lookup: CDR1 LNHDA, CDR2 SQIVND (reference sequence). The method was immunoSEQ multiplex PCR; TCRdb's version includes in-frame clones alone and lacks a portion of them. The data show some 25,000 clones, with around nine tenths seen just once and roughly a third held by the top ten. Sample contribution per patient ranged from 1 to 8, covering pretreatment and on-treatment. This sequence originates from a man in his 60s with urothelial cancer. The chain carries TRBV19 and TRBJ1-2; D ambiguous. Sequenced material: PBMCs, taken around atezolizumab (anti-PD-L1) treatment. CDR3 DNA: TGTGCCAGTACTACTCCGGGGTTCTACACCTTC. This sequence encodes CASTTPGFYTF.